The source of this T cell receptor beta chain is a study of T cell repertoires in cytomegalovirus infection. For the study at large: Evidence of both CMV infection and a matching HLA type came from public TCR beta signatures.

Trimming shortened V by 5 bases and J by 4 bases, and 14 bases separated the two germline ends. The germline V gene encodes CDR1 DFQATT and CDR2 SNEGSKA (reference sequence). This CDR3 is 13 amino acids long. TCRdb passed the reads through MiXCR, listing each CDR3 protein once. The data contain 600,000 to 800,000 distinct CDR3 sequences, approximately 24% of them singletons. This clonotype was seen a few times. Its antigen is as yet unknown. General study points: HLA-C-restricted TCR beta clonotypes specific for CMV led the ex vivo response. Using cumulative public TCR beta family frequency, the authors identified those who carried CMV together with the relevant HLA.

This receptor was identified in a human donor in good health (CMV status not recorded). Some clones in this sample may be carry-over from other donors' samples. Specimen: CD8+ T cells from PBMCs. The rearrangement joins TRBV20-1 to TRBJ1-2; D is perhaps TRBD1 (5 bases). The CDR3 here is CSAERDAGYGYTF. The CDR3 DNA follows: TGCAGTGCTGAGCGGGACGCCGGCTATGGCTACACCTTC.